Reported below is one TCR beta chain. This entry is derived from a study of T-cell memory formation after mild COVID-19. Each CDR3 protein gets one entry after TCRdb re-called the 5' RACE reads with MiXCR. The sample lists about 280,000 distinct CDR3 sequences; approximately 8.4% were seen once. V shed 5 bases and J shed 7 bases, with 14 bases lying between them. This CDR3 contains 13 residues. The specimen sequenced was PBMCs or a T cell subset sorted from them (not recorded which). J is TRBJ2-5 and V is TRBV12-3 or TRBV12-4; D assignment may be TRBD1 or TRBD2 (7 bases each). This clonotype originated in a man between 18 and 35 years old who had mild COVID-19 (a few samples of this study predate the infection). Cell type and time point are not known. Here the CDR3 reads CASSATGEGTQYF. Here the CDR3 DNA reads TGTGCCAGCAGTGCTACAGGGGAGGGGACCCAGTACTTC.